Below are 10 T cell receptor beta chains sequenced from a single sample in a study. The TRBV12-4/TRBJ1-2 clonotypes were amplified using barcode primers with ligated adaptors. TCRdb reprocessed the multiplex PCR reads with MiXCR, giving one entry per CDR3 protein. The sample lists around 500 distinct CDR3 sequences, around 21% seen once, with around 30% in the top ten. Sample: memory CD4+ T cells sorted from blood. As to subset: memory CD4+ T cells, CD4+CD45RO+CD25-. The receptors originated from a female donor with breast cancer.

This sequence joins TRBV12-3 or TRBV12-4 and TRBJ1-2; tentatively, D is TRBD1 (5 bases). The CDR3 totals 14 residues. The germline V and J ends were trimmed by 0 bases and 3 bases, with 8 bases remaining between them. The CDR3 region is CASSLAQGDYGYTF. DNA for the CDR3: TGTGCCAGCAGTTTAGCGCAGGGCGACTATGGCTACACCTTC.

This clonotype appeared a few times. This chain uses TRBV12-3 or TRBV12-4 with TRBJ1-2; D gene ambiguous. The CDR3 totals 13 residues. V lost 6 bases, J lost 9 bases, and 17 bases lay in between. The CDR3 is CASSTTETGSYTF. The DNA for the CDR3 is TGTGCCAGCAGCACAACAGAAACTGGAAGCTACACCTTC.

This clonotype is large (0.1 to 1%) by share. The genes are TRBV12-3 or TRBV12-4 and TRBJ1-2; a possible D gene is TRBD1 (5 bases). The CDR3 runs to 15 residues. Trimming pared 0 bases from V and 6 bases from J, leaving 14 bases between. The CDR3 here is CASSLAGRVKDGYTF. Written as DNA, the CDR3 is TGTGCCAGCAGTTTAGCGGGCAGGGTAAAAGATGGCTACACCTTC.

This clonotype is labeled large. The CDR3 here is CASSSTDSPNYGYTF. The CDR3 DNA sequence: TGTGCCAGCAGTTCCACTGACAGCCCGAACTATGGCTACACCTTC. The rearrangement joins TRBV12-3 or TRBV12-4 to TRBJ1-2, with a tentative D call TRBD1 (5 bases). Trimming pared 4 bases from V and 2 bases from J, leaving 14 bases between. CDR3 length equals 15 residues.

Within the sample, this clonotype is large. V gene TRBV12-3 or TRBV12-4 combines with J gene TRBJ1-2; no reliable D call. The V gene lost 5 bases and the J gene lost 0 bases, with 19 bases spanning the gap. The CDR3 has 17 residues. The chain's CDR3 is CASSAYLGREANYGYTF. The CDR3 region has the DNA TGTGCCAGCAGTGCCTACCTGGGTAGGGAGGCTAACTATGGCTACACCTTC.

This clonotype ranks as large (0.1 to 1%). The chain recombines TRBV12-5 with TRBJ1-2; 7 bases map to TRBD1. There are 13 residues in the CDR3. CDR1 LGHNT and CDR2 FRNRAP come from the germline V gene. J gave up 4 bases and V 4 bases, and 3 bases lay outside the gene matches. The CDR3 DNA is TGTGCTAGTGGTTCAAGGACAGGCTATGGCTACACCTTC. This encodes CASGSRTGYGYTF.

In this sample, this clonotype is medium-sized. The chain is built from TRBV12-3 or TRBV12-4 and TRBJ1-2; no clear D gene. V was clipped by 3 bases and J by 5 bases, with 25 bases between them. The CDR3 spans 18 residues. CDR3 residues: CASSFPRIARGRSYGYTF. For the CDR3, the DNA is TGTGCCAGCAGTTTCCCGCGAATCGCTAGAGGGCGGAGTTATGGCTACACCTTC.

This clonotype is termed medium-sized (0.01 to 0.1%). The rearrangement links TRBV12-3 or TRBV12-4 to TRBJ1-2; D is undetermined. Trimming stripped 6 bases from V and 7 bases from J, with 18 bases between. The CDR3 has 14 amino acids. CDR3 coding DNA: TGTGCCAGCAGCCCTCTTGGGTGGGCATCTGGCTACACCTTC. It codes for CASSPLGWASGYTF.

In its sample, this clonotype ranks as medium-sized. The rearrangement joins TRBV12-3 or TRBV12-4 to TRBJ1-2; unclear D gene. CDR3 length equals 12 residues. Trimming removed 0 bases from V and 10 bases from J, with 9 bases in between. Here the CDR3 reads CASSLAQEDYTF. In DNA form, the CDR3 reads TGTGCCAGCAGTTTAGCGCAGGAGGACTACACCTTC.

This clonotype is classed as large. This chain connects TRBV12-3 or TRBV12-4 to TRBJ1-2, with D perhaps matching TRBD1 (6 bases). Trimming took off 2 bases at V and 2 bases at J, with 9 bases between the two ends. CDR3 size: 14 residues. The CDR3 region has the DNA TGTGCCAGCAGTTTAATGGGACAAAACTATGGCTACACCTTC. It encodes CASSLMGQNYGYTF.